The rows below give T cell receptor beta chains drawn from one sample of a study of shared clonotypes between healthy human individuals. Measured with immunoSEQ multiplex PCR; TCRdb has only the in-frame clones, and not every one. The sample yields 800,000 to 1,200,000 clones, 75% to 80% seen once. The source material was memory CD4+ T cells from PBMCs. The source is a man between 18 and 29 years old in good health. Some clones in this sample may be carry-over from other donors' samples. Both conserved end residues are part of each CDR3. The D gene is left open where the match is weak. Rows give clone size only sometimes, using once, few, many, or a class for an expanded clone.

abundance: few; d_gene: .; v_gene: TRBV4-2; j_gene: TRBJ1-1; CDR3aa: CASSHSGENTEAFF; CDR3nt: TGTGCCAGCAGCCACAGTGGAGAGAACACTGAAGCTTTCTTT
abundance: .; d_gene: TRBD2; v_gene: TRBV7-9; j_gene: TRBJ2-1; CDR3aa: CASSPDSGSNNEQFF; CDR3nt: TGTGCCAGCAGCCCCGATAGCGGGAGTAACAATGAGCAGTTCTTC
abundance: .; d_gene: .; v_gene: TRBV4-1; j_gene: TRBJ2-6; CDR3aa: CASSQDGPGGLGGANVLTF; CDR3nt: TGCGCCAGCAGCCAAGATGGGCCAGGGGGGTTAGGTGGGGCCAACGTCCTGACTTTC
abundance: .; d_gene: TRBD2; v_gene: TRBV2; j_gene: TRBJ2-1; CDR3aa: CASRPSGLSSYNEQFF; CDR3nt: TGTGCCAGCCGGCCTAGCGGCCTTAGCTCCTACAATGAGCAGTTCTTC
abundance: .; d_gene: .; v_gene: TRBV4-2; j_gene: TRBJ1-4; CDR3aa: CASSQDRINEKLFF; CDR3nt: TGTGCCAGCAGCCAAGATCGCATAAATGAAAAACTGTTTTTT
abundance: few; d_gene: .; v_gene: TRBV11-2; j_gene: TRBJ2-1; CDR3aa: CASSSRSRADNEQFF; CDR3nt: TGTGCCAGCAGTTCTAGGAGCCGGGCTGACAATGAGCAGTTCTTC
abundance: few; d_gene: .; v_gene: TRBV29-1; j_gene: TRBJ1-1; CDR3aa: CSVEAGYLNTEAFF; CDR3nt: TGCAGCGTTGAAGCCGGTTATTTGAACACTGAAGCTTTCTTT
abundance: few; d_gene: .; v_gene: TRBV19; j_gene: TRBJ2-2; CDR3aa: CASSETLNTGELFF; CDR3nt: TGTGCCAGTAGTGAGACACTTAACACCGGGGAGCTGTTTTTT
abundance: few; d_gene: .; v_gene: TRBV9; j_gene: TRBJ2-2; CDR3aa: CASSKDYTGELFF; CDR3nt: TGTGCCAGCAGCAAGGACTACACCGGGGAGCTGTTTTTT
abundance: .; d_gene: .; v_gene: TRBV28; j_gene: TRBJ1-1; CDR3aa: CASSSPEAGKDTEAFF; CDR3nt: TGTGCCAGCAGCTCCCCCGAAGCAGGGAAAGACACTGAAGCTTTCTTT
abundance: once; d_gene: .; v_gene: TRBV5-1; j_gene: TRBJ2-7; CDR3aa: CASSLDPGSYEQYF; CDR3nt: TGCGCCAGCAGCTTGGATCCAGGATCCTACGAGCAGTACTTC
abundance: .; d_gene: .; v_gene: TRBV28; j_gene: TRBJ1-2; CDR3aa: CASSLGLDYGYTF; CDR3nt: TGTGCCAGCAGTTTAGGCTTAGACTATGGCTACACCTTC
abundance: .; d_gene: TRBD2; v_gene: TRBV7-3; j_gene: TRBJ2-1; CDR3aa: CASSLGLAGEQFF; CDR3nt: TGTGCCAGCAGCTTAGGTCTAGCGGGTGAGCAGTTCTTC
abundance: .; d_gene: TRBD1; v_gene: TRBV30; j_gene: TRBJ1-6; CDR3aa: CAYTGGNSPLHF; CDR3nt: TGTGCCTACACAGGGGGTAATTCACCCCTCCACTTT
abundance: .; d_gene: TRBD1; v_gene: TRBV11-2; j_gene: TRBJ2-7; CDR3aa: CASSLRRQGASYEQYF; CDR3nt: TGTGCCAGCAGCCTTCGAAGACAGGGGGCATCCTACGAGCAGTACTTC
abundance: few; d_gene: .; v_gene: TRBV29-1; j_gene: TRBJ1-1; CDR3aa: CSVVEFAEAFF; CDR3nt: TGCAGCGTTGTGGAATTCGCTGAAGCTTTCTTT
abundance: .; d_gene: TRBD2; v_gene: TRBV30; j_gene: TRBJ2-5; CDR3aa: CAWRAGGPGETQYF; CDR3nt: TGTGCCTGGAGAGCGGGAGGGCCTGGGGAGACCCAGTACTTC
abundance: once; d_gene: TRBD2; v_gene: TRBV6-5; j_gene: TRBJ2-3; CDR3aa: CASSRIAGDDTQYF; CDR3nt: TGTGCCAGCAGTCGCATAGCGGGAGACGATACGCAGTATTTT
abundance: .; d_gene: .; v_gene: TRBV2; j_gene: TRBJ2-3; CDR3aa: CASRSTDTQYF; CDR3nt: TGTGCCAGTAGGAGCACAGATACGCAGTATTTT
abundance: many; d_gene: .; v_gene: TRBV29-1; j_gene: TRBJ1-1; CDR3aa: CSVSGGWGMNTEAFF; CDR3nt: TGCAGCGTTTCCGGGGGCTGGGGGATGAACACTGAAGCTTTCTTT
abundance: .; d_gene: .; v_gene: TRBV28; j_gene: TRBJ2-7; CDR3aa: CASSLRYEQYF; CDR3nt: TGTGCCAGCAGTCTTAGGTACGAGCAGTACTTC
abundance: .; d_gene: .; v_gene: TRBV4-1; j_gene: TRBJ2-7; CDR3aa: CASSHPQGLEYF; CDR3nt: TGCGCCAGCAGCCATCCCCAAGGACTGGAGTACTTC
abundance: .; d_gene: TRBD2; v_gene: TRBV5-6; j_gene: TRBJ2-4; CDR3aa: CASSLWAGGHQNIQYF; CDR3nt: TGTGCCAGCAGCTTGTGGGCGGGAGGGCACCAAAACATTCAGTACTTC
abundance: once; d_gene: TRBD1; v_gene: TRBV5-4; j_gene: TRBJ1-1; CDR3aa: CASSRRGTENTEAFF; CDR3nt: TGTGCCAGCAGCAGACGCGGGACAGAGAACACTGAAGCTTTCTTT
abundance: .; d_gene: .; v_gene: TRBV18; j_gene: TRBJ1-1; CDR3aa: CASSPEDLGVAFF; CDR3nt: TGTGCCAGCTCACCAGAAGATTTGGGGGTCGCTTTCTTT
abundance: few; d_gene: TRBD1; v_gene: TRBV7-2; j_gene: TRBJ2-7; CDR3aa: CASSDRQGLYEQYF; CDR3nt: TGTGCCAGCAGCGACAGACAGGGGTTATACGAGCAGTACTTC
abundance: .; d_gene: .; v_gene: TRBV4-1; j_gene: TRBJ1-1; CDR3aa: CASSQPEGHPYTEAFF; CDR3nt: TGCGCCAGCAGCCAACCTGAGGGACACCCTTACACTGAAGCTTTCTTT
abundance: few; d_gene: .; v_gene: TRBV28; j_gene: TRBJ2-3; CDR3aa: CASSVRDTQYF; CDR3nt: TGTGCCAGCAGTGTGAGGGATACGCAGTATTTT
abundance: .; d_gene: .; v_gene: TRBV6-6; j_gene: TRBJ2-1; CDR3aa: CASTYGQSQFF; CDR3nt: TGTGCCAGCACTTACGGACAGAGCCAGTTCTTC
abundance: .; d_gene: TRBD2; v_gene: TRBV6-1; j_gene: TRBJ2-7; CDR3aa: CASSRSPTSGYEQYF; CDR3nt: TGTGCCAGCAGCCGGAGCCCGACTAGCGGGTACGAGCAGTACTTC
abundance: .; d_gene: .; v_gene: TRBV2; j_gene: TRBJ2-6; CDR3aa: CASSRGRVSGANVLTF; CDR3nt: TGTGCCAGCAGCAGGGGCCGAGTCTCTGGGGCCAACGTCCTGACTTTC
abundance: .; d_gene: .; v_gene: TRBV18; j_gene: TRBJ2-6; CDR3aa: CASSPTFSPRANVLTF; CDR3nt: TGTGCCAGCTCACCAACTTTTTCCCCCCGGGCCAACGTCCTGACTTTC
abundance: .; d_gene: .; v_gene: TRBV28; j_gene: TRBJ2-2; CDR3aa: CASRGTLNTGELFF; CDR3nt: TGTGCCAGCAGGGGGACATTGAACACCGGGGAGCTGTTTTTT
abundance: .; d_gene: .; v_gene: TRBV15; j_gene: TRBJ1-5; CDR3aa: CATSRPNQPQHF; CDR3nt: TGTGCCACCAGCAGACCGAATCAGCCCCAGCATTTT
abundance: .; d_gene: TRBD1; v_gene: TRBV6-6; j_gene: TRBJ1-2; CDR3aa: CASSYSQGANYGYTF; CDR3nt: TGTGCCAGCAGTTACTCACAGGGGGCTAACTATGGCTACACCTTC
abundance: .; d_gene: TRBD1; v_gene: TRBV6-1; j_gene: TRBJ2-5; CDR3aa: CASSEAQGTGTRETQYF; CDR3nt: TGTGCCAGCAGTGAAGCACAGGGGACAGGGACCCGAGAGACCCAGTACTTC
abundance: .; d_gene: TRBD1; v_gene: TRBV5-1; j_gene: TRBJ2-7; CDR3aa: CASTRTPDRGSYEQYF; CDR3nt: TGCGCCAGCACTCGAACGCCGGACAGGGGATCCTACGAGCAGTACTTC
abundance: .; d_gene: .; v_gene: TRBV5-1; j_gene: TRBJ1-3; CDR3aa: CASSLEVGLGNTIYF; CDR3nt: TGCGCCAGCAGCTTGGAGGTGGGGCTCGGAAACACCATATATTTT
abundance: .; d_gene: .; v_gene: TRBV7-9; j_gene: TRBJ1-4; CDR3aa: CASSSSEKLFF; CDR3nt: TGTGCCAGCAGCTCGAGTGAAAAACTGTTTTTT
abundance: .; d_gene: .; v_gene: TRBV10-3; j_gene: TRBJ2-4; CDR3aa: CAISERPPVNRNIQYF; CDR3nt: TGTGCCATCAGTGAGCGCCCCCCAGTTAATCGGAACATTCAGTACTTC
abundance: .; d_gene: .; v_gene: TRBV19; j_gene: TRBJ1-2; CDR3aa: CASSDQGLGYTF; CDR3nt: TGTGCCAGTAGTGATCAGGGCCTTGGCTACACCTTC
abundance: .; d_gene: .; v_gene: TRBV2; j_gene: TRBJ1-5; CDR3aa: CASSEEGGAGNQPQHF; CDR3nt: TGTGCCAGCAGTGAAGAGGGGGGGGCAGGAAATCAGCCCCAGCATTTT
abundance: .; d_gene: TRBD2; v_gene: TRBV6-5; j_gene: TRBJ2-1; CDR3aa: CASSRILAGYNEQFF; CDR3nt: TGTGCCAGCAGCCGAATCCTAGCGGGTTACAATGAGCAGTTCTTC
abundance: .; d_gene: TRBD2; v_gene: TRBV5-1; j_gene: TRBJ2-1; CDR3aa: CASSLAGGDNEQFF; CDR3nt: TGCGCCAGCAGCCTAGCGGGAGGTGACAATGAGCAGTTCTTC
abundance: once; d_gene: .; v_gene: TRBV10-3; j_gene: TRBJ2-5; CDR3aa: CAISEQGQTETQYF; CDR3nt: TGTGCCATCAGTGAGCAAGGGCAGACAGAGACCCAGTACTTC
abundance: .; d_gene: .; v_gene: TRBV7-2; j_gene: TRBJ2-1; CDR3aa: CASSAYEEQFF; CDR3nt: TGTGCCAGCAGCGCCTATGAGGAGCAGTTCTTC
abundance: once; d_gene: .; v_gene: TRBV5-5; j_gene: TRBJ2-3; CDR3aa: CASSLVGGASTDTQYF; CDR3nt: TGTGCCAGCAGCTTGGTTGGGGGGGCCTCCACAGATACGCAGTATTTT
abundance: .; d_gene: .; v_gene: TRBV5-8; j_gene: TRBJ2-3; CDR3aa: CASSGASGFTDTQYF; CDR3nt: TGTGCCAGCAGCGGAGCTTCCGGATTCACAGATACGCAGTATTTT